This T cell receptor (beta chain) was obtained from a study of cytomegalovirus exposure and HLA in healthy donors (dated by TCRdb to 2016 to 2017). Regarding the research as a whole: In an earlier analysis of some 610 of the donors, roughly 300 Gb of sequence data and 100 million or so unique TCR beta sequences from 150 million to 200 million T cells were reported. Of the roughly 400 genotyped donors, roughly 85% fell in the genetic ancestry cluster associated with self-reported Caucasian donors. The study used immunosequencing to profile the T cell repertoires of about 670 subjects and linked those repertoires to cytomegalovirus serostatus. Typing coverage varied by locus: about 620-630 donors for A, B, C, DRB1 and DQB1; approximately 500 for DQA1; nearly 610 for DPA1; fewer than 480 for DPB1. Donor age, sex, ethnicity and CMV serostatus were collected together with the repertoire data. In a later analysis, previously published TCR beta repertoires from hundreds of donors were re-analyzed and high-resolution HLA genotyping was added so that TCR occurrence patterns could be studied. Class I and class II HLA loci were covered by the typing at four-digit resolution. Approximately 310 gigabases of sequencing data and 70 million to 85 million unique TCR sequences were included in an early release covering around 600 HLA-typed donors. The study was designed to test whether signatures of past pathogen exposure could be identified by cataloging public T cell receptors. A later genetic analysis used genome-wide SNP genotypes for about 65% of the roughly 700 donors, treating that subset as a discovery cohort. Every discovery cohort repertoire had been produced on one sequencing platform. An earlier analysis of roughly 580 of the donors used high-throughput TCR beta sequencing to judge whether each TCR beta V gene segment behaved as functional or pseudogenic. Among some 400 genotyped donors of the cohort, an average of around 220,000 unique TCR beta nucleotide sequences was sequenced per donor, of which about 20% were non-productive. Because of strong linkage in the cohort, 5 or 6 DR-DQ haplotypes were treated as single units for association and clustering. The later analysis used no new phenotypic data to find candidate immune exposures, relying instead on TCR beta sequences and their occurrence across donors. In addition to the first cohort of about 650 subjects, a separate validation cohort of 120 different subjects was used. The study combined high-throughput TCR immunosequencing, statistical association of individual TCRs with disease status, and machine learning to predict cytomegalovirus infection status. What the authors observed across the whole study: Correlated functional status among segregating V segments might be attributable to linkage disequilibrium, but an unknown experimental factor could not be ruled out. Because HLA typing was unavailable for some donors at each locus, only the typed subset was used in association tests. According to a later analysis, most CMV-associated TCR beta chains appeared to be HLA-restricted, and the HLA associations seemed to be driven largely by CMV exposure. According to a later analysis, TCR association rates differed among HLA loci, with DRB1 alleles showing the most associated TCRs and HLA-C alleles showing the fewest. Broadly in line with IMGT annotations, most TCR beta V segments showed up in productive rearrangements about 90% or about 30% of the time in an earlier analysis of 587 of the donors. An association between a missense DCLRE1C variant and V-gene and J-gene trimming of TCR beta chains was found in a later genetic analysis and replicated in an independent cohort. CMV serostatus was the only immune exposure information available for the cohort. The earlier analysis of 587 of the donors excluded 15 to 20 rarely observed V segments, including chromosome 9 orphons, because counts were too low. When HLA alleles, especially DR and DQ, strongly co-occurred, TCR associations were difficult to assign to individual alleles. The authors suggested that the approach could potentially be extended to other disease states and immunological phenotypes. In vitro tests confirmed that a few of the cytomegalovirus-associated TCR beta chains recognize cytomegalovirus antigens. A further reported finding was that TCR beta sequences accurately predicted the HLA-A and HLA-B alleles for most subjects in the first cohort. This cohort had only TCR beta chains sequenced, and the lack of alpha or paired-chain data limited which features could be detected. The presence/absence analyses assumed that sequencing depth was roughly uniform across donors, and that assumption may not be true. The study listed 150 to 200 TCR beta chains as associated with cytomegalovirus. Compared with the roughly 670-donor mean, donors in an Asian-associated ancestry cluster had fewer N-insertions in productive TCRs, according to a later genetic analysis. At a false discovery rate of 0.05, a later analysis linked around 15,000 TCR beta sequences to specific HLA alleles. The classifier was reported to diagnose cytomegalovirus status with high specificity and sensitivity in both the original cohort and the validation cohort. According to a later analysis, parvovirus B19, influenza, CMV and Epstein-Barr virus appeared linked to several top co-occurrence clusters. Most TCR sequences were observed very rarely across donors, whereas some public TCRs were present in many individuals. The sequencing pipeline was judged likely to have produced a cluster of highly shared sequence variants as a technical artifact. Compared with equally common non-associated chains, HLA-associated TCR beta chains in a later analysis were more clonally expanded and had lower generation probabilities.

Library preparation employed the immunoSEQ multiplex PCR assay. For the multiplex PCR, a mixture combining 60 forward primers for TCR Vbeta segments and 13 reverse primers for TCR Jbeta segments was used. The CDR3 region of rearranged TCR beta genes was amplified from genomic DNA with a multiplex PCR assay. The amplified TCR beta libraries were sequenced on the Illumina HiSeq System as 87-base-pair reads. The original methods were these. A later analysis tallied about 77 million unique TCR beta chains across the 640 or so repertoires, and some 10 million of those chains were shared by two or more donors. A nearest-neighbor algorithm error-corrected the raw reads and collapsed the reads into unique sequences, merging closely related sequences to remove PCR and sequencing errors. To assign V, D and J gene segments, CDR3 sequences were aligned to IMGT reference sequences. For a sequence to be retained, a match of at least six nucleotides was required to both a V gene segment and a J gene segment. A rearrangement was called productive if the CDR3 had no stop codons and remained in frame with V and J, and every other rearrangement was called non-productive. CDR3 was defined by IMGT convention, running from the second conserved V-encoded cysteine to the conserved J-encoded phenylalanine. Sequences without an unambiguous match to a single V gene segment were excluded from the earlier analysis of about 600 of the donors. In an earlier analysis of a few hundred of the donors, V segments were called functional above 56.7% productive rearrangements and were called segregating when the between-donor standard deviation exceeded 5%. To diagnose cytomegalovirus status from the catalog of TCR beta chain sequences, a statistical classification framework was built. In a later analysis, TCR nucleotide sequences were compared against IMGT/GENE-DB human TR gene sequences so that V and J genes could be assigned. In a later analysis, CDR3 sequences and most-parsimonious VDJ recombination scenarios were assigned using the TCRdist pipeline. In a later analysis, each TCR beta chain was defined by its CDR3 amino acid sequence together with its V-gene family, and reads without a unique V-gene family were excluded. As a way to deal with suspected cross-contamination and a sequencing artifact, a later analysis dropped 450 to 700 nucleotide sequences that were highly shared and had low generation probability. For each public chain, a later analysis derived a clonal expansion index from normalized ranks of inferred template counts within each repertoire. A later analysis computed generation probabilities with a VDJ recombination model fitted to out-of-frame rearrangements, and checked the results against IGoR. A later analysis scored TCR-TCR, TCR-HLA and TCR-CMV co-occurrence with hypergeometric tests, applying a repertoire-size bias correction to TCR pairs. False discovery rates were estimated in a later analysis by permuting HLA or CMV assignments 20 times. In a later analysis, co-occurring TCRs were grouped with DBSCAN, and TCRdist sequence similarity was added when clustering was performed within HLA-allele-positive subsets. Repertoires with fewer than 30,000 or more than 120,000 public chains, plus five repertoires with anomalous nucleotide sharing, were excluded from co-occurrence clustering. TCRdb mirrors the immuneACCESS table, restricted to in-frame sequences. Some clones are absent from its copies; in checked studies, under half trace to an unresolved V gene, and the reason for the others is unknown. V and J calls and clone size follow that table, whereas D and trimming were derived from the DNA. Recorded for this sample are approximately 190,000 clones; approximately 81% of them occurred a single time. 3.5% to 4% of the sample is in the top ten clones.

The cohort comprised 710 or so healthy bone marrow donors. At the time of sampling, all cohort members were nominally healthy, though unrecorded immune exposures were likely present. The donor tested CMV seronegative and was one of the 352 seronegative cohort members. Each donor provided a peripheral blood sample, and peripheral blood mononuclear cells were used for TCR beta sequencing. Genomic DNA extraction from the blood cell samples was performed with the Qiagen DNeasy Blood Extraction Kit. With respect to this clone: Its target antigen remains unknown. No qualities accompany the bases; no much larger clone lies one base away.

The sequencing sample was made of PBMCs. The clonotype originates from a man aged 45-60 years in good health and CMV-seronegative.

At the DNA level, the sequence is TGCGCCAGCAGGGGGACTAGCGGGGGCTACGAGCAGTACTTC. Translated, it gives CASRGTSGGYEQYF. The chain employs TRBV10-2 and TRBJ2-5, with TRBD2 identical over 14 junction bases. The DNA end is a closer match to TRBJ2-7, so the J assignment may be wrong. The germline V gene supplies CDR1 WSHSY and CDR2 SAAADI. The CDR3 goes from the cysteine to the phenylalanine over 14 residues. The only DNA kept is the CDR3, 42 bases in frame from the first base.